These 4 T cell receptor beta chains came from one sample sequenced in a study of blood T cell repertoires in COVID-19. The table came from immunoSEQ multiplex PCR; TCRdb's copy has only in-frame clones and leaves some out. The sample holds 26,000 or so clones, roughly 87% seen once. Specimen: peripheral blood. These TCRs come from a man aged 55 to 70 with active COVID-19.

CDR3 amino acids: CASSITLGGYEQYF. CDR3 bases: TGTGCCAGTAGTATTACTCTCGGGGGGTACGAGCAGTACTTC. The rearrangement uses TRBV19 and TRBJ2-7, with TRBD2 matching 7 bases. Per germline, CDR1 LNHDA and CDR2 SQIVND (reference sequence). After removal of 3 bases from V and 4 bases from J, the junction contained 6 bases not matched to a gene. The CDR3 has 14 residues.

The J gene is TRBJ2-5, the V gene TRBV3-1 (or the pseudogene TRBV3-2); no clear D. CDR1 LGHDT and CDR2 YNNKEL come from the germline V gene (reference sequence). Trimming took off 4 bases at V and 1 base at J, with 10 bases between the two ends. The CDR3 covers 14 residues. CDR3 sequence reads: CASSPPGLQETQYF. As DNA, the CDR3 is TGTGCCAGCAGCCCCCCAGGCCTCCAAGAGACCCAGTACTTC.

The V gene is TRBV5-1, the J gene TRBJ1-3, with D perhaps matching TRBD1 (5 bases). The CDR3 spans 17 residues. V shed 4 bases and J shed 1 base, with 18 bases lying between them. CDR1 and CDR2 from the germline V gene are SGHRS and YFSETQ. The CDR3 sequence is CASSPQSLGVSGNTIYF. The CDR3 nucleotides read TGCGCCAGCAGCCCTCAAAGCCTAGGGGTGTCTGGAAACACCATATATTTT. Variable domain in full (rest from reference TRBV5-1 and TRBJ1-3): KAGVTQTPRYLIKTRGQQVTLSCSPISGHRSVSWYQQTPGQGLQFLFEYFSETQRNKGNFPGRFSGRQFSNSRSEMNVSTLELGDSALYLCASSPQSLGVSGNTIYFGEGSWLTVV.

The chain employs TRBV5-4 and TRBJ2-6; 7 nucleotides line up with TRBD1. The CDR3 covers 15 residues. With 5 bases clipped from V and 1 base from J, the junction kept 3 bases outside the gene matches. Germline lookup yields CDR1 SGHNT and CDR2 YYREEE (reference sequence). The CDR3 is CASSQTGSGANVLTF. In DNA form, the CDR3 reads TGTGCCAGCAGTCAGACAGGGTCTGGGGCCAACGTCCTGACTTTC.